The present T cell receptor (beta chain) was sequenced within a study of shared clonotypes between healthy human individuals. Whole-study findings and limits: Clonotypes not shared had lower generation probabilities than those common to all four donors.

Study processing details: With immunoSEQ giving junction-only sequences and no quality scores, filtering differed. The protocol was immunoSEQ multiplex PCR, while the TCRdb copy is restricted to in-frame clones and leaves out a portion. The DNA was the basis for D and trimming; V, J and clone size are from that table. The data hold more than 600,000 clones, with about 90% observed a single time. The CDR3 runs to 15 residues. Germline V gives CDR1 SGDLS, CDR2 YYNGEE. Trimming removed 0 bases at V and 0 bases at J, with 7 bases between. Note on this clone: The antigen remains unidentified. Distinct nucleotide sequences in the sample also encode this CDR3.

CD45RO negativity and positive selection for CCR7 defined naive CD8 cells, a population that excluded terminally differentiated effector memory CD45RA+ cells. The receptor was derived from a young man in good health. Sequencing used naive CD8+ T cells sorted from blood. The chain combines TRBV9 with TRBJ1-5, with unresolved D. The CDR3: CASSVGGDSNQPQHF. DNA of the CDR3: TGTGCCAGCAGCGTAGGAGGTGATAGCAATCAGCCCCAGCATTTT.